The clone carrying this TCR beta chain was seen only a few times. Its antigen remains unidentified. No donor was unhealthy or non-Caucasian. This sample is drawn from a study of identical twins. MiXCR was run by TCRdb on the 5' RACE reads, yielding one entry per CDR3 protein. The sample holds about 500,000 distinct CDR3 sequences, 13% to 15% seen once. General study results and limits: The study drew conclusions from cross-sectional statistical analysis, not from following the same donors. Within cord blood, abundant beta clonotypes carried fewer insertions, but memory repertoires showed no such trend. Out-of-frame TCR alpha sharing observed in monozygotic twins exceeded model estimates.

These sequences were also reported in another study, on yellow fever vaccine responses in identical twins.

Sequenced sample: CD4+ T cells sorted from blood. The origin of this receptor is a woman aged 18 to 35 in good health.

CDR3 sequence: CSASHPQGTGELFF. As DNA, the CDR3 is TGCAGTGCTTCCCACCCACAGGGGACCGGGGAGCTGTTTTTT. V gene TRBV20-1 combines with J gene TRBJ2-2; 7 bases map to TRBD1. This CDR3 has 14 amino acids. V shed 5 bases, J shed 5 bases, and the junction held 8 bases outside the gene matches. Germline V CDR1 and CDR2: DFQATT, SNEGSKA (reference sequence).